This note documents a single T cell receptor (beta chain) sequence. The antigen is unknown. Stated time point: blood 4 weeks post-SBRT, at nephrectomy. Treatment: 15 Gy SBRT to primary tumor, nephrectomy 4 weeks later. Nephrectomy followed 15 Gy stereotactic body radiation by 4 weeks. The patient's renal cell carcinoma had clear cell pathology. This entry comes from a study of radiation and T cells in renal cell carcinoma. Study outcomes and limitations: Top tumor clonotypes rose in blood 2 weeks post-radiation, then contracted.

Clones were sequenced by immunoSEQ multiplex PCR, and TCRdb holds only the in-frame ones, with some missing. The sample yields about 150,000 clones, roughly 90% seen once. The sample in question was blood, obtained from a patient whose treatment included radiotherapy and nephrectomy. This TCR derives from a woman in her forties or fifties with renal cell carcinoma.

DNA of the CDR3: TGTGCCAGCAGTTTCTCGGGGCCTTTTCTTCATGAGCAGTACTTC. Translated: CASSFSGPFLHEQYF. The chain combines TRBV28 with TRBJ2-7; D is tentatively TRBD1 or TRBD2 (5 bases each). Germline V gene sequence: CDR1 MDHEN, CDR2 SYDVKM. This CDR3 region has 15 residues. V was cut by 3 bases and J by 7 bases, with 19 bases left in between.